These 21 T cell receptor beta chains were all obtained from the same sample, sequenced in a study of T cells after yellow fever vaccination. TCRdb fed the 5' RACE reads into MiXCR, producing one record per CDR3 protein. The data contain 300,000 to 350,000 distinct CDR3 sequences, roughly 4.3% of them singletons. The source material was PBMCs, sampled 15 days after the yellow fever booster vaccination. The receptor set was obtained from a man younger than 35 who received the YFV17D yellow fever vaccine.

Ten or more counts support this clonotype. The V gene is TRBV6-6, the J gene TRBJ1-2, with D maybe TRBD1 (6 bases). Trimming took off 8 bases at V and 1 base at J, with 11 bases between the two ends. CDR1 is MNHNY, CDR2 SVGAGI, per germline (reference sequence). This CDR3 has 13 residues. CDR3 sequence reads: CASCRTDNYGYTF. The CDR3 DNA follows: TGTGCCAGCTGTAGGACAGATAACTATGGCTACACCTTC.

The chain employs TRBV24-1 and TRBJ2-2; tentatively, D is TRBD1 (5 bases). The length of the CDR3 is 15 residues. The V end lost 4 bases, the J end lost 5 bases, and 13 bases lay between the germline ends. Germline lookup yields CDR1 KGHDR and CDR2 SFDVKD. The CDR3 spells CATSDPGAGTGELFF. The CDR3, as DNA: TGTGCCACCAGTGACCCTGGTGCAGGGACCGGGGAGCTGTTTTTT.

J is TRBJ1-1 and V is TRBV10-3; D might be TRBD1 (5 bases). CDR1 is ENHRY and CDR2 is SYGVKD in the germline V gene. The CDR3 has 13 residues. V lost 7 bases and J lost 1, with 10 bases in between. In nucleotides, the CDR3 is TGTGCCATCACCCTAGGGGAGAACACTGAAGCTTTCTTT. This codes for CAITLGENTEAFF.

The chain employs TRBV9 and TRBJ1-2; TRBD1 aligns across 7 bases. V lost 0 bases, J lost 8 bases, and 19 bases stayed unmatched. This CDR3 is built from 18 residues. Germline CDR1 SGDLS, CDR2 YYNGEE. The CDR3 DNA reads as TGTGCCAGCAGCGTAGCTCTAACGGAGGGGGCCAACCTAGTAGGCTACACCTTC. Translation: CASSVALTEGANLVGYTF.

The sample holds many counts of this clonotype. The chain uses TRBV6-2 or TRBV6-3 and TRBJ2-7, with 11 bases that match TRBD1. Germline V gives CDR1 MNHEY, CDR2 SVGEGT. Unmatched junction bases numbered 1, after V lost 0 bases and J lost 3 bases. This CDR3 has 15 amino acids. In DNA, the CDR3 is TGTGCCAGCAGTTACTCCGGGACAGGGGGCTACGAGCAGTACGTC. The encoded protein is CASSYSGTGGYEQYV.

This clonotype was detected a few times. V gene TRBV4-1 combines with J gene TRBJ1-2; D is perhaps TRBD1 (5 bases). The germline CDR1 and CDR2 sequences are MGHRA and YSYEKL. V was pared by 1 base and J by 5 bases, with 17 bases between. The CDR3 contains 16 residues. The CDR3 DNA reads TGCGCCAGCAGCCAAGGACCGGGACGAGGGGATTATGGCTACACCTTC. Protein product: CASSQGPGRGDYGYTF.

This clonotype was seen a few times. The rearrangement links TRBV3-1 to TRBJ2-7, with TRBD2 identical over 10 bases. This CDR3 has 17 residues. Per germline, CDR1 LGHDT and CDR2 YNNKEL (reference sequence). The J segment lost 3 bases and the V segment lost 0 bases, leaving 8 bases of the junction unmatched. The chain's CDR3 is CASSQESTSGVGYEQYF. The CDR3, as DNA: TGTGCCAGCAGCCAAGAGTCTACTAGCGGGGTGGGCTACGAGCAGTACTTC.

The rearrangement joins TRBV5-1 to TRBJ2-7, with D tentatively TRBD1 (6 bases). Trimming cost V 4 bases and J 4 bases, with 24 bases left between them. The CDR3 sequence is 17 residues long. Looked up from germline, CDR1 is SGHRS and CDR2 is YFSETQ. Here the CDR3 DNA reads TGCGCCAGCAGCCCAACCGGGACACCCCTTAAGGAGTACGAGCAGTACGTC. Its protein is CASSPTGTPLKEYEQYV.

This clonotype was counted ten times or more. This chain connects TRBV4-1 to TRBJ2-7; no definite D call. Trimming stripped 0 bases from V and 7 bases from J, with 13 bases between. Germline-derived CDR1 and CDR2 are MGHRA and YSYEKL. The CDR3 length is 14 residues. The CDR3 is CASSQDGPVGEQYF. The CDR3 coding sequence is TGCGCCAGCAGCCAAGATGGTCCAGTAGGGGAGCAGTACTTC.

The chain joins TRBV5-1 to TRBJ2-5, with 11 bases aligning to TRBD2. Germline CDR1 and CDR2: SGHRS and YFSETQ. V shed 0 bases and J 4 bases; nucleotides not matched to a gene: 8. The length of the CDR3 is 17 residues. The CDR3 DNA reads TGCGCCAGCAGCTTGGAGGGCAAACTAGCGGGGGTAGAGACCCAGTACTTC. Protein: CASSLEGKLAGVETQYF. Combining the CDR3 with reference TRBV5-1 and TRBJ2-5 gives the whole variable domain KAGVTQTPRYLIKTRGQQVTLSCSPISGHRSVSWYQQTPGQGLQFLFEYFSETQRNKGNFPGRFSGRQFSNSRSEMNVSTLELGDSALYLCASSLEGKLAGVETQYFGPGTRLLVL.

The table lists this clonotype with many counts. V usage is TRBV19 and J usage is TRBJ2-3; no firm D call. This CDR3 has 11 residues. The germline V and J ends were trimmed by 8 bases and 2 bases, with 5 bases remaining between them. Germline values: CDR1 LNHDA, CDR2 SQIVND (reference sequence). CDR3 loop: CASLLTDTQYF. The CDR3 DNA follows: TGTGCCAGTCTGCTCACAGATACGCAGTATTTT.

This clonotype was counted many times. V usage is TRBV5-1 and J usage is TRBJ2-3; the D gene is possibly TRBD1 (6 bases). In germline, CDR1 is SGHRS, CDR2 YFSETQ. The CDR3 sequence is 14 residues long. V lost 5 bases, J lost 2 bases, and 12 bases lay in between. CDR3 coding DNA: TGCGCCAGCAGGAATCGACAGGACACAGATACGCAGTATTTT. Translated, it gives CASRNRQDTDTQYF.

The CDR3 nucleotides read TGCAGTGCTGGCCGGGACAGGGTTGTACGCACTGAAGCTTTCTTT. Its protein is CSAGRDRVVRTEAFF. J is TRBJ1-1 and V is TRBV20-1, with 9 bases fitting TRBD1. The V segment lost 5 bases and the J segment 4 bases; nucleotides outside the gene matches: 11. The CDR3 covers 15 residues. CDR1 DFQATT and CDR2 SNEGSKA come from the germline V gene (reference sequence).

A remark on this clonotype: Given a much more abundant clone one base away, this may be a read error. CDR3 residues: CASSTDGNTFEQYV. CDR3 in DNA: TGCGCCAGCAGCACCGACGGAAACACCTTCGAGCAGTACGTC. This chain uses TRBV5-1 with TRBJ2-7; D is unclear. CDR1 SGHRS and CDR2 YFSETQ come from the germline V gene. This CDR3 is 14 amino acids long. The germline V and J ends were trimmed by 4 bases and 6 bases, with 17 bases remaining between them.

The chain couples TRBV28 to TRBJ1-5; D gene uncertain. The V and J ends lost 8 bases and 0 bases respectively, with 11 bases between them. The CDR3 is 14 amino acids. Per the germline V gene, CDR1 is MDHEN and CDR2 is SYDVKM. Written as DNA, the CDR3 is TGTGCCAGCCATAATGTCGGTAGCAATCAGCCCCAGCATTTT. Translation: CASHNVGSNQPQHF. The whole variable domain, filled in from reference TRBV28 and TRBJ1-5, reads DVKVTQSSRYLVKRTGEKVFLECVQDMDHENMFWYRQDPGLGLRLIYFSYDVKMKEKGDIPEGYSVSREKKERFSLILESASTNQTSMYLCASHNVGSNQPQHFGDGTRLSIL.

CDR3 nucleotide sequence: TGTGCCAGCAGCCCGCCCTTCAGGGGTTCGGAGACCCAGTACTTC. It codes for CASSPPFRGSETQYF. The rearrangement links TRBV12-1 to TRBJ2-5; the D call in the table, TRBD1, was not verified against the DNA. TRBV12-1 is a pseudogene. CDR3 length: 15 amino acids.

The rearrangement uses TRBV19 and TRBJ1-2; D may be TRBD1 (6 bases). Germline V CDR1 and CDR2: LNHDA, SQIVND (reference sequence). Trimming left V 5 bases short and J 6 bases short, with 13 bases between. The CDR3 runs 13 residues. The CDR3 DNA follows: TGTGCCAGTAGTGTTCAGGGGTTCAATGGCTACACCTTC. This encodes CASSVQGFNGYTF.

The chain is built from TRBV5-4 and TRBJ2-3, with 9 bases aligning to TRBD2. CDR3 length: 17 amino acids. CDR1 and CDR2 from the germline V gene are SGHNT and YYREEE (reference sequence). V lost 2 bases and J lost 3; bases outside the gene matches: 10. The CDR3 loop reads CASSLYLAGWRTDTQYF. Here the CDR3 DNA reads TGTGCCAGCAGCTTATACCTAGCGGGGTGGAGGACAGATACGCAGTATTTT.

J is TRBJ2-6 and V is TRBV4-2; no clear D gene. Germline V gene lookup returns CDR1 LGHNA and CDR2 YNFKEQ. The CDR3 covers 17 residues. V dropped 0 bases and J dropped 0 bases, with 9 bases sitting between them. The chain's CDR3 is CASSQDNRDSGANVLTF. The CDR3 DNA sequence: TGTGCCAGCAGCCAAGATAATCGAGACTCTGGGGCCAACGTCCTGACTTTC.

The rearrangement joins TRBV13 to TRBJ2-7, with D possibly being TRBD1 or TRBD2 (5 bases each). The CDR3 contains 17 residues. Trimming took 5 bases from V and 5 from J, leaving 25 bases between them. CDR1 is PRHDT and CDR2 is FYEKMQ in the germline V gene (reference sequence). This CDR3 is CASSPGAVGYTSDEQYF. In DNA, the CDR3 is TGTGCCAGCAGCCCCGGGGCCGTAGGGTACACAAGCGACGAGCAGTACTTC.

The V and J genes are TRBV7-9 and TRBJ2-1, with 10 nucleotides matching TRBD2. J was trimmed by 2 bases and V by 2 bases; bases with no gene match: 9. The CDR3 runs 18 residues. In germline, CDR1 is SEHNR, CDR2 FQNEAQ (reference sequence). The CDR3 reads CASSLTASGGPPYNEQFF. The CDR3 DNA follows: TGTGCCAGCAGCTTAACAGCTAGCGGGGGTCCTCCCTACAATGAGCAGTTCTTC.